Listed below are T cell receptor beta chains from one sample, sequenced in a study of blood T cell repertoires in COVID-19. Assay used: immunoSEQ multiplex PCR; TCRdb lists only in-frame clones, some missing. The sample has fewer than 350,000 clones, approximately 91% seen once; the top ten hold 1.7%. The sample consisted of PBMCs or T cells enriched from blood (not recorded which). The receptor set was obtained from a woman aged 40 to 50 who had recovered from COVID-19. CDR3s include the opening cysteine and the closing phenylalanine or tryptophan. The order of the fields is clone size, V gene, D gene, J gene, CDR3 protein, CDR3 DNA. A D gene is named only where the DNA matches it firmly. Clone size is stated in some rows and not others, as once, few, many or a class when expanded.

abundance: -; v_gene: TRBV7-2; d_gene: -; j_gene: TRBJ2-1; CDR3aa: CASSLLILAERGYNEQFF; CDR3nt: TGTGCCAGCAGCTTGCTCATCTTAGCGGAGAGGGGCTACAATGAGCAGTTCTTC
abundance: -; v_gene: TRBV5-4; d_gene: -; j_gene: TRBJ2-2; CDR3aa: CASSLAGTGELFF; CDR3nt: TGTGCCAGCAGCTTGGCCGGGACCGGGGAGCTGTTTTTT
abundance: -; v_gene: TRBV6-5; d_gene: -; j_gene: TRBJ1-2; CDR3aa: CASRGVETQGYTF; CDR3nt: TGTGCCAGCAGGGGTGTGGAGACCCAGGGCTACACCTTC
abundance: -; v_gene: TRBV6-2/TRBV6-3; d_gene: TRBD1; j_gene: TRBJ2-3; CDR3aa: CASSYLPGQAASTDTQYF; CDR3nt: TGTGCCAGCAGTTACTTACCGGGACAGGCCGCTAGCACAGATACGCAGTATTTT
abundance: once; v_gene: TRBV6-1; d_gene: -; j_gene: TRBJ2-1; CDR3aa: CASSDWMASPGQFF; CDR3nt: TGTGCCAGCAGTGATTGGATGGCGTCCCCAGGGCAGTTCTTC
abundance: -; v_gene: TRBV20-1; d_gene: TRBD2; j_gene: TRBJ2-2; CDR3aa: CSASVGGPNTGELFF; CDR3nt: TGCAGTGCTAGTGTGGGAGGGCCCAACACCGGGGAGCTGTTTTTT
abundance: -; v_gene: TRBV5-1; d_gene: -; j_gene: TRBJ1-2; CDR3aa: CASSLYGTNYGYTF; CDR3nt: TGCGCCAGCAGCTTGTACGGGACTAACTATGGCTACACCTTC
abundance: -; v_gene: TRBV7-2; d_gene: TRBD2; j_gene: TRBJ2-7; CDR3aa: CASGLLAGDSEQYF; CDR3nt: TGTGCCAGCGGCCTACTAGCGGGAGATTCCGAGCAGTACTTC
abundance: -; v_gene: TRBV5-1; d_gene: TRBD1; j_gene: TRBJ1-2; CDR3aa: CASSANRGGGYTF; CDR3nt: TGCGCCAGCAGCGCGAACAGGGGAGGCGGCTACACCTTC
abundance: -; v_gene: TRBV6-5; d_gene: -; j_gene: TRBJ1-2; CDR3aa: CASSYDFRGAYGYTF; CDR3nt: TGTGCCAGCAGTTACGACTTTCGGGGTGCCTATGGCTACACCTTC
abundance: -; v_gene: TRBV11-3; d_gene: TRBD1; j_gene: TRBJ1-3; CDR3aa: CASNPTGVFFGNTIYF; CDR3nt: TGTGCCAGCAACCCGACAGGGGTCTTTTTTGGAAACACCATATATTTT
abundance: -; v_gene: TRBV5-1; d_gene: -; j_gene: TRBJ1-5; CDR3aa: CASSLQGSGPQHF; CDR3nt: TGCGCCAGCAGCTTGCAGGGGTCCGGGCCCCAGCATTTT
abundance: -; v_gene: TRBV19; d_gene: TRBD2; j_gene: TRBJ2-2; CDR3aa: CASSIRGRGELFF; CDR3nt: TGTGCCAGTAGTATTCGCGGGAGGGGGGAGCTGTTTTTT
abundance: -; v_gene: TRBV18; d_gene: TRBD2; j_gene: TRBJ2-3; CDR3aa: CASSSQREGTDTQYF; CDR3nt: TGTGCCAGCTCATCCCAGCGGGAGGGCACAGATACGCAGTATTTT
abundance: -; v_gene: TRBV7-9; d_gene: -; j_gene: TRBJ1-4; CDR3aa: CASSPEKGTGINEKLFF; CDR3nt: TGTGCCAGCAGCCCCGAGAAGGGAACAGGGATTAATGAAAAACTGTTTTTT
abundance: -; v_gene: TRBV5-1; d_gene: TRBD2; j_gene: TRBJ2-5; CDR3aa: CASSLLALAEETQYF; CDR3nt: TGCGCCAGCAGCTTGCTAGCACTAGCGGAGGAGACCCAGTACTTC
abundance: -; v_gene: TRBV3-1/TRBV3-2; d_gene: -; j_gene: TRBJ2-3; CDR3aa: CASSQRATIYTDTQYF; CDR3nt: TGTGCCAGCAGCCAGAGGGCGACTATCTACACAGATACGCAGTATTTT
abundance: -; v_gene: TRBV10-3; d_gene: -; j_gene: TRBJ2-3; CDR3aa: CAISQTDTQYF; CDR3nt: TGTGCCATCAGCCAGACTGATACGCAGTATTTT
abundance: -; v_gene: TRBV4-1; d_gene: TRBD1; j_gene: TRBJ2-2; CDR3aa: CASSRRQGDTGELFF; CDR3nt: TGCGCCAGCAGCCGCCGACAGGGTGACACCGGGGAGCTGTTTTTT
abundance: -; v_gene: TRBV19; d_gene: -; j_gene: TRBJ1-4; CDR3aa: CASTPGGPGEKLFF; CDR3nt: TGTGCCAGTACTCCGGGCGGCCCGGGGGAAAAACTGTTTTTT
abundance: -; v_gene: TRBV9; d_gene: TRBD2; j_gene: TRBJ2-2; CDR3aa: CASSAAGDTGELFF; CDR3nt: TGTGCCAGCAGTGCCGCGGGGGACACCGGGGAGCTGTTTTTT
abundance: -; v_gene: TRBV11-2; d_gene: -; j_gene: TRBJ1-6; CDR3aa: CASSLGRRSNSPLHF; CDR3nt: TGTGCCAGCAGCTTGGGGAGAAGGAGTAATTCACCCCTCCACTTT
abundance: once; v_gene: TRBV19; d_gene: TRBD1; j_gene: TRBJ2-5; CDR3aa: CASSTRQGQETQYF; CDR3nt: TGTGCCAGTAGTACAAGACAGGGCCAAGAGACCCAGTACTTC
abundance: -; v_gene: TRBV7-2; d_gene: -; j_gene: TRBJ1-2; CDR3aa: CASSLARTDGYTF; CDR3nt: TGTGCCAGCAGCTTAGCTAGGACAGATGGCTACACCTTC
abundance: -; v_gene: TRBV7-2; d_gene: -; j_gene: TRBJ1-6; CDR3aa: CASSRRQSSYNSPLHF; CDR3nt: TGTGCCAGCAGCCGGAGGCAGAGCTCCTATAATTCACCCCTCCACTTT
abundance: -; v_gene: TRBV20-1; d_gene: -; j_gene: TRBJ2-5; CDR3aa: CSASFGMKETQYF; CDR3nt: TGCAGTGCTAGTTTCGGGATGAAAGAGACCCAGTACTTC
abundance: -; v_gene: TRBV3-1/TRBV3-2; d_gene: -; j_gene: TRBJ1-1; CDR3aa: CASSRDGDSEAFF; CDR3nt: TGTGCCAGCAGCCGCGATGGGGACTCTGAAGCTTTCTTT
abundance: -; v_gene: TRBV7-9; d_gene: -; j_gene: TRBJ1-6; CDR3aa: CASSSTSGGGRGPLHF; CDR3nt: TGTGCCAGCAGCTCCACCAGTGGCGGGGGAAGGGGACCCCTCCACTTT
abundance: -; v_gene: TRBV5-1; d_gene: -; j_gene: TRBJ2-2; CDR3aa: CASRRSRRLESGELFF; CDR3nt: TGCGCCAGCAGGAGGAGTAGACGACTAGAGTCCGGGGAGCTGTTTTTT
abundance: -; v_gene: TRBV29-1; d_gene: TRBD1; j_gene: TRBJ1-4; CDR3aa: CSVKGTGYEKLFF; CDR3nt: TGCAGCGTTAAAGGGACAGGGTATGAAAAACTGTTTTTT
abundance: -; v_gene: TRBV19; d_gene: -; j_gene: TRBJ1-4; CDR3aa: CASSTATGSLDEKLFF; CDR3nt: TGTGCCAGTAGTACCGCTACCGGGAGCTTGGATGAAAAACTGTTTTTT
abundance: -; v_gene: TRBV16; d_gene: TRBD1; j_gene: TRBJ2-1; CDR3aa: CASSQWTQQGTEQFF; CDR3nt: TGTGCCAGCAGCCAATGGACCCAACAGGGGACTGAGCAGTTCTTC
abundance: -; v_gene: TRBV10-3; d_gene: TRBD1; j_gene: TRBJ1-5; CDR3aa: CAISGTTGVGQPQHF; CDR3nt: TGTGCCATCAGTGGGACGACAGGGGTAGGCCAGCCCCAGCATTTT
abundance: few; v_gene: TRBV3-1/TRBV3-2; d_gene: -; j_gene: TRBJ2-3; CDR3aa: CASSQAGSTDTQYF; CDR3nt: TGTGCCAGCAGCCAAGCGGGGAGCACAGATACGCAGTATTTT
abundance: -; v_gene: TRBV5-6; d_gene: TRBD1; j_gene: TRBJ1-4; CDR3aa: CASSFGQATGEKLFF; CDR3nt: TGTGCCAGCAGCTTCGGACAGGCGACAGGGGAAAAACTGTTTTTT
abundance: -; v_gene: TRBV7-8; d_gene: -; j_gene: TRBJ2-7; CDR3aa: CASSFRGGIRGGEQYF; CDR3nt: TGTGCCAGCAGCTTCAGGGGTGGAATTCGAGGGGGAGAGCAGTACTTC
abundance: -; v_gene: TRBV7-9; d_gene: -; j_gene: TRBJ1-2; CDR3aa: CASSSLDSLRDGYTF; CDR3nt: TGTGCCAGCAGCTCCTTGGACAGCTTACGGGATGGCTACACCTTC
abundance: -; v_gene: TRBV27; d_gene: -; j_gene: TRBJ1-2; CDR3aa: CASSLQGEGNYGYTF; CDR3nt: TGTGCCAGCAGTTTACAGGGCGAAGGTAACTATGGCTACACCTTC
abundance: -; v_gene: TRBV19; d_gene: TRBD2; j_gene: TRBJ2-7; CDR3aa: CASSDRGGGIYEQYF; CDR3nt: TGTGCCAGTAGTGACCGGGGGGGCGGCATTTACGAGCAGTACTTC
abundance: -; v_gene: TRBV19; d_gene: -; j_gene: TRBJ1-3; CDR3aa: CASSFRTVAGSGNTIYF; CDR3nt: TGTGCCAGTAGTTTCAGGACTGTTGCCGGCTCTGGAAACACCATATATTTT
abundance: -; v_gene: TRBV6-6; d_gene: TRBD1; j_gene: TRBJ1-2; CDR3aa: CASTLQGKGYGYTF; CDR3nt: TGTGCCAGCACCTTACAGGGGAAGGGATATGGCTACACCTTC